This TCR beta chain was captured in a study of CD8 T cells in ankylosing spondylitis. The CDR3 has 13 residues. V gave up 6 bases and J gave up 4 bases, with 12 bases separating them. Germline V lookup: CDR1 MNHNY, CDR2 SVGAGI (reference sequence). Broader study findings: Researchers reportedly found disease-linked clones significantly enriched in matched ankylosing spondylitis synovial fluid. In the blood and synovial fluid of reactive arthritis, some motif variants had been previously reported. Roughly eight highly homologous variants made up a TCR beta motif that seemed to typify ankylosing spondylitis blood.

Libraries of TCR beta came from quantitative 5'-RACE with molecular barcodes. TCRdb reprocessed the 5' RACE reads with MiXCR, giving one entry per CDR3 protein. Among around 150,000 distinct CDR3 sequences, roughly 31% were seen once, and the ten largest hold around 6.2%. On this clonotype itself: The antigen is not known.

This receptor was obtained from a male donor with ankylosing spondylitis. This chain uses TRBV6-6 with TRBJ1-2, with D tentatively TRBD1 (6 bases). The sample taken for sequencing was synovial fluid, either unsorted or a sorted T cell fraction (not recorded which). CDR3 nucleotides: TGTGCCAGCAGCAAACAGGGTAGCTATGGCTACACCTTC. Translated: CASSKQGSYGYTF.